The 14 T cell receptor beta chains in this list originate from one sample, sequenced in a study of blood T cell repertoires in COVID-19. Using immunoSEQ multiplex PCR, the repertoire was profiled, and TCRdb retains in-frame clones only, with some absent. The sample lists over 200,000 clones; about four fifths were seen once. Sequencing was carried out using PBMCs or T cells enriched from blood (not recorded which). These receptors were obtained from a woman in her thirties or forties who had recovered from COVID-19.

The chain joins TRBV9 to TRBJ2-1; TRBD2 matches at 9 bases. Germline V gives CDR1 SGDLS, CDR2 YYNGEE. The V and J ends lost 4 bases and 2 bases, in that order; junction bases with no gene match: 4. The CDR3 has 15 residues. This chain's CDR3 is CASSISGGTYNEQFF. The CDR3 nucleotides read TGTGCCAGCAGCATCAGCGGGGGGACCTACAATGAGCAGTTCTTC.

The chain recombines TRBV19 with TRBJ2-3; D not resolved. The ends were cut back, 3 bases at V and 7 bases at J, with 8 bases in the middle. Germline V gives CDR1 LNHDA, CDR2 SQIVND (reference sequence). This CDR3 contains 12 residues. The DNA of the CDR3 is TGTGCCAGTAGTATTGACTTGAATACGCAGTATTTT. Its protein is CASSIDLNTQYF. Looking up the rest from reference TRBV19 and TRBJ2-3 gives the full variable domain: DGGITQSPKYLFRKEGQNVTLSCEQNLNHDAMYWYRQDPGQGLRLIYYSQIVNDFQKGDIAEGYSVSREKKESFPLTVTSAQKNPTAFYLCASSIDLNTQYFGPGTRLTVL.

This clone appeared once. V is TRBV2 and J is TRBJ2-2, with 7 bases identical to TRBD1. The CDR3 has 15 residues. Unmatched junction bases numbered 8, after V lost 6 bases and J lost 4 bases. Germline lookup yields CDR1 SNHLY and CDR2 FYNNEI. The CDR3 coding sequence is TGTGCCAGCAGGGGGGACAGAACTCTCACCGGGGAGCTGTTTTTT. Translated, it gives CASRGDRTLTGELFF.

The CDR3 coding sequence is TGCGCCAGCAGGCCCGGGACTAGCGGGATCGATGAGCAGTTCTTC. This encodes CASRPGTSGIDEQFF. The rearrangement links TRBV5-1 to TRBJ2-1, with 13 bases fitting TRBD2. Losses at the gene ends were 5 bases for V and 8 bases for J; bases not matched to a gene: 7. CDR3 length: 15 residues. The germline CDR1 and CDR2 sequences are SGHRS and YFSETQ.

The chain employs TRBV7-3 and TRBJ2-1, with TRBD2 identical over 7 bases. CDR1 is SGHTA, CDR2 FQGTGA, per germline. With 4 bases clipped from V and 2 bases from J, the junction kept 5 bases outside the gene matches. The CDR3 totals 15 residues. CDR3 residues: CASSSGLAAYNEQFF. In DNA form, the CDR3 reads TGTGCCAGCAGCTCGGGGCTAGCGGCCTACAATGAGCAGTTCTTC.

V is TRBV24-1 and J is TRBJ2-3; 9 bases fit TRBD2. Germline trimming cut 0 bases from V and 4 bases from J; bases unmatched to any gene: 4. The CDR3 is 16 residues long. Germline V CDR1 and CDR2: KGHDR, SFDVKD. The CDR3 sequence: CATSDLVAGDADTQYF. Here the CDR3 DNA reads TGTGCCACCAGTGATTTGGTAGCGGGAGATGCAGATACGCAGTATTTT.

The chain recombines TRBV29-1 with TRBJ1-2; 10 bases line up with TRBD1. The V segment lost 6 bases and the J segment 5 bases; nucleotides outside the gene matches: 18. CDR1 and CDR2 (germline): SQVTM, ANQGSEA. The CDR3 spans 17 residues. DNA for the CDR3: TGCAGCGTCCCTCTTCTCTCCGGGACAGGGGACCGGTATGGCTACACCTTC. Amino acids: CSVPLLSGTGDRYGYTF.

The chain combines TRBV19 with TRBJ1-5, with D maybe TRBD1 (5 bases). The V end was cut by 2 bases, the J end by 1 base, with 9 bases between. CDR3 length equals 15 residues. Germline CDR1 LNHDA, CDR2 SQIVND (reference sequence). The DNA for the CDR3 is TGTGCCAGTAGTATAAGAAGACAGAGCAATCAGCCCCAGCATTTT. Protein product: CASSIRRQSNQPQHF. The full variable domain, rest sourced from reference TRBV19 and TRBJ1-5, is DGGITQSPKYLFRKEGQNVTLSCEQNLNHDAMYWYRQDPGQGLRLIYYSQIVNDFQKGDIAEGYSVSREKKESFPLTVTSAQKNPTAFYLCASSIRRQSNQPQHFGDGTRLSIL.

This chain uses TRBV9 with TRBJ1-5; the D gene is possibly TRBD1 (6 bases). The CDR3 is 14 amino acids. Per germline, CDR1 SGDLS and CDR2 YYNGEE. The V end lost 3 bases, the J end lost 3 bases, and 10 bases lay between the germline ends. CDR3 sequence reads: CASSASGDNQPQHF. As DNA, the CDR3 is TGTGCCAGCAGCGCCTCAGGGGACAATCAGCCCCAGCATTTT.

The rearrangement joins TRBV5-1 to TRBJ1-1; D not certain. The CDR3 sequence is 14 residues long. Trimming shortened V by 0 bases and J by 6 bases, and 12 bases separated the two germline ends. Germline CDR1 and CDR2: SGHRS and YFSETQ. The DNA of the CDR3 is TGCGCCAGCAGCTTGGGGCGGGCAGGAGCTGAAGCTTTCTTT. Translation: CASSLGRAGAEAFF.

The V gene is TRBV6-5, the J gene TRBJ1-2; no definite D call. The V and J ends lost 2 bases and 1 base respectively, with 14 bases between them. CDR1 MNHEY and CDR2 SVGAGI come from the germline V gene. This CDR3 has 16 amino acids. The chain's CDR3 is CASSYAGGRSNYGYTF. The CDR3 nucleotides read TGTGCCAGCAGTTACGCGGGCGGCAGGAGTAACTATGGCTACACCTTC.

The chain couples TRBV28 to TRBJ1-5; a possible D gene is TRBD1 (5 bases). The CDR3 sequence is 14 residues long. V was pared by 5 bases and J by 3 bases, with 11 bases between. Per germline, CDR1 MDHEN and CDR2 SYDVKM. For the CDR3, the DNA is TGTGCCAGCAGTCTTGGACAATTCAATCAGCCCCAGCATTTT. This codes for CASSLGQFNQPQHF.

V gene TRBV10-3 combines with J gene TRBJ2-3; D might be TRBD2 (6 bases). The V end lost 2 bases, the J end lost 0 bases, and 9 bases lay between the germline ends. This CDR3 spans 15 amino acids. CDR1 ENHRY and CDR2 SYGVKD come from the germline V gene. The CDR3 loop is CAISERETSTDTQYF. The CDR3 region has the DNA TGTGCCATCAGTGAGCGGGAGACTAGCACAGATACGCAGTATTTT.

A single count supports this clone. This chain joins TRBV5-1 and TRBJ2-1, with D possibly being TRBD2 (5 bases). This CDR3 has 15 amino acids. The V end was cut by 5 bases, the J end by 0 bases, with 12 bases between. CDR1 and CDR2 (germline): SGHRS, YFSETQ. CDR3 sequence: CASRFWGASYNEQFF. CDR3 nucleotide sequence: TGCGCCAGCAGGTTCTGGGGAGCCTCCTACAATGAGCAGTTCTTC. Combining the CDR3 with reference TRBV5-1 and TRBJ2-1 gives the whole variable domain KAGVTQTPRYLIKTRGQQVTLSCSPISGHRSVSWYQQTPGQGLQFLFEYFSETQRNKGNFPGRFSGRQFSNSRSEMNVSTLELGDSALYLCASRFWGASYNEQFFGPGTRLTVL.